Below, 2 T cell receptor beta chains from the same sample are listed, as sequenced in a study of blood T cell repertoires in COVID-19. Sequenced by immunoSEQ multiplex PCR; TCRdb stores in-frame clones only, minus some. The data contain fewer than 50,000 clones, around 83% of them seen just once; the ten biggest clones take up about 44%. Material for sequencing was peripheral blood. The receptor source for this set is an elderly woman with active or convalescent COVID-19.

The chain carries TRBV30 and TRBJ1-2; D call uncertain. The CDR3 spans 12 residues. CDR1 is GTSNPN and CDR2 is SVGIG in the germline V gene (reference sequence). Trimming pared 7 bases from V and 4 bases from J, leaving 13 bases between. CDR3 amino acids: CASTALSYGYTF. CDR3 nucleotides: TGTGCCTCTACAGCTTTAAGCTATGGCTACACCTTC. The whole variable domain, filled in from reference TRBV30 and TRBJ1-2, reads SQTIHQWPATLVQPVGSPLSLECTVEGTSNPNLYWYRQAAGRGLQLLFYSVGIGQISSEVPQNLSASRPQDRQFILSSKKLLLSDSGFYLCASTALSYGYTFGSGTRLTVV.

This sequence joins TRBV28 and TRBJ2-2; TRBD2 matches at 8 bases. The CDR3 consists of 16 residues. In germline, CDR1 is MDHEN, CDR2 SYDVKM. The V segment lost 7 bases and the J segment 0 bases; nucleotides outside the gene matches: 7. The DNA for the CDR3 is TGTGCCAGCACCCGGGGGGGGGCAGCGAACACCGGGGAGCTGTTTTTT. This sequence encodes CASTRGGAANTGELFF.